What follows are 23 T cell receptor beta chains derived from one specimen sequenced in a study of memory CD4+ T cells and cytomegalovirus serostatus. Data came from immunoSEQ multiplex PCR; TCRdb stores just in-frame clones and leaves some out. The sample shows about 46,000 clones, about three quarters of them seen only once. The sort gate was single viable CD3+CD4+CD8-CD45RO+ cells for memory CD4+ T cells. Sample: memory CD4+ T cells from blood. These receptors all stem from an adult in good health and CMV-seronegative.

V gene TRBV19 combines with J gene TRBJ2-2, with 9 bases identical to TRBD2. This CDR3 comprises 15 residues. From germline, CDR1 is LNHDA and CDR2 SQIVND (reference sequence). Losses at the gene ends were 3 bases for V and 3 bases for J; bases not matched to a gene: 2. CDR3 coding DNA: TGTGCCAGTAGTATCCTAGCGGGGTACACCGGGGAGCTGTTTTTT. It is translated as CASSILAGYTGELFF.

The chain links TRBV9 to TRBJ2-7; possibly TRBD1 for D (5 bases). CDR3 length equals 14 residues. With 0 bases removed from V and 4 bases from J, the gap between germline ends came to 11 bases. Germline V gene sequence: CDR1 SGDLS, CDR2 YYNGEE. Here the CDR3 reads CASSVEGRDYEQYF. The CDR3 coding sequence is TGTGCCAGCAGCGTAGAAGGCAGGGATTACGAGCAGTACTTC.

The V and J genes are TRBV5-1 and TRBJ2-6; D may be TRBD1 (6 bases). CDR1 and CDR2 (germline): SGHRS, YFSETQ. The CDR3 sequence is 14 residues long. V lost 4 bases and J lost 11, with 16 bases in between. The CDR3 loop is CASSERQDQHVLTF. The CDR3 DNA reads TGCGCCAGCAGCGAAAGACAGGATCAGCACGTCCTGACTTTC. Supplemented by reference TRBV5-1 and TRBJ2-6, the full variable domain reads KAGVTQTPRYLIKTRGQQVTLSCSPISGHRSVSWYQQTPGQGLQFLFEYFSETQRNKGNFPGRFSGRQFSNSRSEMNVSTLELGDSALYLCASSERQDQHVLTFGAGSRLTVL.

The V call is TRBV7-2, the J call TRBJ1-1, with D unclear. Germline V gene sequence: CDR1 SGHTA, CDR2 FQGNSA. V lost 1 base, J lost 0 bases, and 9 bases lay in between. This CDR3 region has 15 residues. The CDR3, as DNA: TGTGCCAGCAGCTTAGTTGTGGGGATGAACACTGAAGCTTTCTTT. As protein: CASSLVVGMNTEAFF.

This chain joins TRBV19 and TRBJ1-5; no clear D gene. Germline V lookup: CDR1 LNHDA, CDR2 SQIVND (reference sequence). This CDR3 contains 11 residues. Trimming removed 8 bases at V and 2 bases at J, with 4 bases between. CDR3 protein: CASQGNQPQHF. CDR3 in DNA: TGTGCCAGTCAGGGCAATCAGCCCCAGCATTTT.

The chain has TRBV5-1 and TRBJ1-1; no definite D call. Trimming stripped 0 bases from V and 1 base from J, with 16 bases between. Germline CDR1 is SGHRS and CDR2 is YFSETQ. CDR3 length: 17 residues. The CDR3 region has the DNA TGCGCCAGCAGCTTGGCCCGGTCCCGCAGTACGAACACTGAAGCTTTCTTT. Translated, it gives CASSLARSRSTNTEAFF. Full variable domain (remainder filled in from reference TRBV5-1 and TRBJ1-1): KAGVTQTPRYLIKTRGQQVTLSCSPISGHRSVSWYQQTPGQGLQFLFEYFSETQRNKGNFPGRFSGRQFSNSRSEMNVSTLELGDSALYLCASSLARSRSTNTEAFFGQGTRLTVV.

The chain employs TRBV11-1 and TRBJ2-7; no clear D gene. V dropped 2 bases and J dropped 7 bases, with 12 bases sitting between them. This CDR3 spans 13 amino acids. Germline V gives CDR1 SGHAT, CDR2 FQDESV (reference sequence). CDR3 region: CASSLRSLGEQYF. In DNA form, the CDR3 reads TGTGCCAGCAGCTTACGGTCATTAGGGGAGCAGTACTTC.

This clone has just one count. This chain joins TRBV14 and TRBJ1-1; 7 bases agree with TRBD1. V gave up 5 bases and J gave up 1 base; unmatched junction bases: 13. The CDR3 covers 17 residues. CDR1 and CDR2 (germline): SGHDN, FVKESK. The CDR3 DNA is TGTGCCAGCAGCTCCCTTCCGGGACAGCCAACGAACACTGAAGCTTTCTTT. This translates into CASSSLPGQPTNTEAFF. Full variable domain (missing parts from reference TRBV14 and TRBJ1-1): EAGVTQFPSHSVIEKGQTVTLRCDPISGHDNLYWYRRVMGKEIKFLLHFVKESKQDESGMPNNRFLAERTGGTYSTLKVQPAELEDSGVYFCASSSLPGQPTNTEAFFGQGTRLTVV.

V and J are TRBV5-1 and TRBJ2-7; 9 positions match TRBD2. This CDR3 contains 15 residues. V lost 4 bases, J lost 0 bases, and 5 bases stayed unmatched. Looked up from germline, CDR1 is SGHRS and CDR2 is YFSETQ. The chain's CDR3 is CASSTGLANSYEQYF. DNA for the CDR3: TGCGCCAGCAGCACGGGACTAGCTAACTCCTACGAGCAGTACTTC.

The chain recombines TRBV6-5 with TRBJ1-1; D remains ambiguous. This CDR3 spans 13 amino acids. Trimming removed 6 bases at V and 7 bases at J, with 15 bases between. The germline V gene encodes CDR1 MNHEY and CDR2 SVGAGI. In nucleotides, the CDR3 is TGTGCCAGCAGCACCCGGCTCGGAGATGAAGCTTTCTTT. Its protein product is CASSTRLGDEAFF.

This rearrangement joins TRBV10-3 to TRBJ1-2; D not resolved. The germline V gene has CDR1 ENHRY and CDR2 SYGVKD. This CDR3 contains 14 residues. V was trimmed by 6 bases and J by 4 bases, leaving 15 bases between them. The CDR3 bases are TGTGCCATCAGCTCGGACTCACTGGGCTATGGCTACACCTTC. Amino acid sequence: CAISSDSLGYGYTF.

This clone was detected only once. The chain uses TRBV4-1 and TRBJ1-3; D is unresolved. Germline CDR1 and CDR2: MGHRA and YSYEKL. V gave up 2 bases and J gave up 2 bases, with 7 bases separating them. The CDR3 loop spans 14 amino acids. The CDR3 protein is CASSQYIAGNTIYF. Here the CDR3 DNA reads TGCGCCAGCAGCCAATATATTGCTGGAAACACCATATATTTT.

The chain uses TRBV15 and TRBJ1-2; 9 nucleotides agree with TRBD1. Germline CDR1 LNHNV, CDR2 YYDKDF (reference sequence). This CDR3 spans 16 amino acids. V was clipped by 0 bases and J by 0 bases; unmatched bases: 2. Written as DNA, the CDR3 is TGTGCCACCAGCAGAGATGGGACAGGGTCTAACTATGGCTACACCTTC. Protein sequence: CATSRDGTGSNYGYTF.

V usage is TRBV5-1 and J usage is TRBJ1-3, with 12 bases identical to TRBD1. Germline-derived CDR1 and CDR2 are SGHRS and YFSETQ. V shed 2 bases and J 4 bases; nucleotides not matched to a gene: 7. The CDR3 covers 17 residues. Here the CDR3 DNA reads TGCGCCAGCAGCTTTGGACCGGGACAGGGGGCAGGAAACACCATATATTTT. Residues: CASSFGPGQGAGNTIYF.

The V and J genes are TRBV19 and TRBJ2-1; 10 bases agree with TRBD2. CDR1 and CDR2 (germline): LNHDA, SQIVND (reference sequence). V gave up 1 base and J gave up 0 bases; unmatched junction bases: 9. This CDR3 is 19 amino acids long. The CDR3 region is CASSIGAGGFESSYNEQFF. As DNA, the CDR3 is TGTGCCAGTAGTATAGGAGCGGGGGGGTTTGAGAGCTCCTACAATGAGCAGTTCTTC.

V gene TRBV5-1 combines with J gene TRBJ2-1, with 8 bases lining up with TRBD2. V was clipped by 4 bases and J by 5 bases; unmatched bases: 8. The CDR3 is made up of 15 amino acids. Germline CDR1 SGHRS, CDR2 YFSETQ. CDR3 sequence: CASSRNSGADNEQFF. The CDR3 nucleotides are TGCGCCAGCAGCAGGAATAGCGGGGCTGACAATGAGCAGTTCTTC. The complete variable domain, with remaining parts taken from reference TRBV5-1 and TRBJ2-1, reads KAGVTQTPRYLIKTRGQQVTLSCSPISGHRSVSWYQQTPGQGLQFLFEYFSETQRNKGNFPGRFSGRQFSNSRSEMNVSTLELGDSALYLCASSRNSGADNEQFFGPGTRLTVL.

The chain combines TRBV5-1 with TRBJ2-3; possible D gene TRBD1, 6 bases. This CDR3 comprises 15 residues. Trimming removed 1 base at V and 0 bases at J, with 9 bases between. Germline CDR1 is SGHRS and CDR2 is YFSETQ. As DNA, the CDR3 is TGCGCCAGCAGCTTGCTGGGGGCTAGCACAGATACGCAGTATTTT. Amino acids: CASSLLGASTDTQYF. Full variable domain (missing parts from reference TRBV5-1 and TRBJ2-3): KAGVTQTPRYLIKTRGQQVTLSCSPISGHRSVSWYQQTPGQGLQFLFEYFSETQRNKGNFPGRFSGRQFSNSRSEMNVSTLELGDSALYLCASSLLGASTDTQYFGPGTRLTVL.

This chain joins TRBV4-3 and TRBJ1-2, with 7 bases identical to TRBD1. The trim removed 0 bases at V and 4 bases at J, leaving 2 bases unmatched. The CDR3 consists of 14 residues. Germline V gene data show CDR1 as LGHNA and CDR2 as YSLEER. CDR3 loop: CASSQDAGGYGYTF. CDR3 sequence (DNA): TGCGCCAGCAGCCAAGACGCAGGGGGCTATGGCTACACCTTC.

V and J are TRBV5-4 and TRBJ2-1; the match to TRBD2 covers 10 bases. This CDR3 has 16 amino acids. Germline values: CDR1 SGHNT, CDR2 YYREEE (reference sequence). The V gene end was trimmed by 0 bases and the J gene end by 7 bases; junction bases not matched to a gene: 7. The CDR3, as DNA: TGTGCCAGCAGCTTGGCACCTCTAGCGGGGGATAATGAGCAGTTCTTC. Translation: CASSLAPLAGDNEQFF.

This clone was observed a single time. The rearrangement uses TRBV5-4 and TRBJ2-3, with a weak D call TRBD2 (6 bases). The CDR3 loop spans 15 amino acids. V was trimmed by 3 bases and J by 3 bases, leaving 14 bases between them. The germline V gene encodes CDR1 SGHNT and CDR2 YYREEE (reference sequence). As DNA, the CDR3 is TGTGCCAGCAGCTATCCGGGACTTCAAACAGATACGCAGTATTTT. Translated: CASSYPGLQTDTQYF.

CDR3 sequence (DNA): TGTGCCAGCAGCTTGGCAGGGGGGAGTTATTATAATTCACCCCTCCACTTT. Residues: CASSLAGGSYYNSPLHF. V gene TRBV5-6 combines with J gene TRBJ1-6; TRBD1 aligns across 7 bases. CDR1 and CDR2 (germline): SGHDT, YYEEEE. The ends lost 0 bases at V and 4 bases at J; junction bases unmatched: 7. This CDR3 comprises 17 residues.

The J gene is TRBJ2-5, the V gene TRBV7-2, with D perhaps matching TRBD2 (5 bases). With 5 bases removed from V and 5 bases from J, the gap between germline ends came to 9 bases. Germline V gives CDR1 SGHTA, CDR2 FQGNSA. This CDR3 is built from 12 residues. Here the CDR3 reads CASSVRGETQYF. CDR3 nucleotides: TGTGCCAGCAGCGTACGAGGGGAGACCCAGTACTTC.

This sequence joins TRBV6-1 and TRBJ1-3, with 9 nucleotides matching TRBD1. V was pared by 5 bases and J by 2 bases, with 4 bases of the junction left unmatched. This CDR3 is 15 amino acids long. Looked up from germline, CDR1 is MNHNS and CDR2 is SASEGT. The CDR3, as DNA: TGTGCCAGCAGTACAGGGGGCGGGACTGGAAACACCATATATTTT. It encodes CASSTGGGTGNTIYF.